The clone carrying this T cell receptor (beta chain) was observed a few times. The data were taken from a study of shared T cell receptors in the human thymus. This CDR3 spans 17 amino acids. Trimming removed 1 base at V and 4 bases at J, with 17 bases between. Germline CDR1 is LGHNA and CDR2 is YSLEER. TCRdb's copy holds only in-frame clones and misses some; the assay was immunoSEQ multiplex PCR. Of about 660,000 clones in the sample, more than 75% are singletons; the top ten hold about 0.0094%. The data were also submitted as part of a second study, on human thymus T cells. From that second work: Donor material was obtained from healthy Finnish infants undergoing corrective surgery for congenital heart defects. Corrective cardiac operations yielded the resected thymus tissue. What appeared biased in thymic and blood repertoires was the usage of V and J genes. Related studies noted strongly shared thymic repertoires across unrelated people.

V and J are TRBV4-3 and TRBJ1-3, with D maybe TRBD1 (5 bases). This TCR derives from a boy under two years old with a congenital heart defect. Material: thymocytes. In DNA form, the CDR3 reads TGCGCCAGCAGCCAAGTCAGGGCGGGGACGGAAGGAAACACCATATATTTT. This encodes CASSQVRAGTEGNTIYF.